The 20 T cell receptor beta chains reported below all come from one sample, sequenced in a study of T cell changes during pregnancy in multiple sclerosis. TCRdb keeps only in-frame clones here, not all; method: immunoSEQ multiplex PCR. The data contain roughly 38,000 clones, about 92% of them seen just once; the ten biggest clones take up 20% to 30%. Material: CD8+ T cells from peripheral blood mononuclear cells, obtained before pregnancy. These receptors came from a female donor with multiple sclerosis, enrolled in a pregnancy study.

The chain is built from TRBV6-1 and TRBJ2-1; unclear D gene. V was shortened by 3 bases and J by 2 bases, with 14 bases between the two germline ends. The germline V gene has CDR1 MNHNS and CDR2 SASEGT. The CDR3 is made up of 16 amino acids. The CDR3 coding sequence is TGTGCCAGCAGTGATGTGAGTGGTCGCCCCTACAATGAGCAGTTCTTC. This encodes CASSDVSGRPYNEQFF.

This chain connects TRBV5-8 to TRBJ2-5; unclear D gene. Trimming pared 0 bases from V and 5 bases from J, leaving 14 bases between. This CDR3 is 15 amino acids long. In germline, CDR1 is SGHTS, CDR2 YDEGEE. The DNA for the CDR3 is TGTGCCAGCAGCTTGGGTCGCCAGGCCAGGGAGACCCAGTACTTC. Its protein is CASSLGRQARETQYF.

The J gene is TRBJ1-2, the V gene TRBV29-1; 10 bases match TRBD1. The V gene's germline CDR1 is SQVTM and CDR2 ANQGSEA. The CDR3 length is 14 residues. Trimming took 4 bases from V and 4 from J; bases not matched to a gene: 6. CDR3 coding DNA: TGCAGCGTTGGAAGACAGGGGGCCGCCTATGGCTACACCTTC. It translates to CSVGRQGAAYGYTF.

The gene calls are TRBV27 and TRBJ2-1, with D possibly being TRBD2 (7 bases). This CDR3 is built from 17 residues. CDR1 is MNHEY and CDR2 is SMNVEV in the germline V gene (reference sequence). V was trimmed by 3 bases and J by 6 bases, leaving 21 bases between them. CDR3 DNA: TGTGCCAGCAGTTTCCTCAGGACAGCGGGGACGGGCAATGAGCAGTTCTTC. Protein: CASSFLRTAGTGNEQFF.

Points on this clone: At one boundary the junction diverges from the germline segment, which might be a read error. The genes are TRBV9 and TRBJ1-1; D may be TRBD1 (6 bases). The length of the CDR3 is 14 residues. Per germline, CDR1 SGDLS and CDR2 YYNGEE. The chain's CDR3 is CASRVGTGITEAFF. The CDR3 region has the DNA TGTGCCAGCAGAGTAGGAACAGGGATCACTGAAGCTTTCTTT.

The chain uses TRBV5-1 and TRBJ1-5, with unresolved D. The germline gives CDR1 SGHRS, CDR2 YFSETQ. CDR3 length: 15 amino acids. V lost 2 bases, J lost 2 bases, and 11 bases lay in between. The CDR3 region is CASSLLGHGNQPQHF. In DNA form, the CDR3 reads TGCGCCAGCAGCTTACTAGGCCACGGCAATCAGCCCCAGCATTTT.

V is TRBV11-1 and J is TRBJ2-7; TRBD2 aligns across 13 bases. This CDR3 has 14 residues. CDR1 SGHAT and CDR2 FQDESV come from the germline V gene (reference sequence). The V segment lost 5 bases and the J segment 6 bases; nucleotides outside the gene matches: 4. The CDR3 bases are TGTGCCAGCAGCCCAACTAGCGGGAGGGCCGAGCAGTACTTC. Residues: CASSPTSGRAEQYF.

This chain connects TRBV2 to TRBJ2-7; D uncertain. Germline loops: CDR1 SNHLY, CDR2 FYNNEI. V was pared by 7 bases and J by 3 bases, with 4 bases between. This CDR3 comprises 10 residues. CDR3 sequence (DNA): TGTGCCAGCAACGGCTACGAGCAGTACTTC. Amino acid sequence: CASNGYEQYF.

V gene TRBV10-3 combines with J gene TRBJ2-1; weak D call: TRBD1 (6 bases). The CDR3 extends over 14 amino acids. In germline, CDR1 is ENHRY, CDR2 SYGVKD. Trimming removed 8 bases from V and 3 bases from J, with 14 bases in between. Written as DNA, the CDR3 is TGTGCCATCCAAGACAGGATCGGCTACAATGAGCAGTTCTTC. Amino acid sequence: CAIQDRIGYNEQFF.

V usage is TRBV2 and J usage is TRBJ2-1; D is possibly TRBD2 (6 bases). The CDR3 extends over 14 amino acids. Germline CDR1 reads SNHLY; CDR2 reads FYNNEI. The germline V and J ends were trimmed by 6 bases and 5 bases, with 14 bases remaining between them. The CDR3 DNA follows: TGTGCCAGCAGGACCGGGACTGATCACAATGAGCAGTTCTTC. Protein: CASRTGTDHNEQFF. Filled out from reference TRBV2 and TRBJ2-1, the complete variable domain reads EPEVTQTPSHQVTQMGQEVILRCVPISNHLYFYWYRQILGQKVEFLVSFYNNEISEKSEIFDDQFSVERPDGSNFTLKIRSTKLEDSAMYFCASRTGTDHNEQFFGPGTRLTVL.

The chain has TRBV10-3 and TRBJ2-1, with a tentative D call TRBD1 (5 bases). Trimming took off 2 bases at V and 4 bases at J, with 6 bases between the two ends. Germline lookup yields CDR1 ENHRY and CDR2 SYGVKD. The CDR3 spans 13 residues. Here the CDR3 DNA reads TGTGCCATCAGTGAGGACAGATACAATGAGCAGTTCTTC. Protein: CAISEDRYNEQFF.

The gene calls are TRBV18 and TRBJ2-5; TRBD2 matches at 7 bases. The DNA end is a closer match to TRBJ2-7, so the J assignment may be wrong. The germline CDR1 and CDR2 sequences are KGHSH and LQKENI. CDR3 length equals 15 residues. This CDR3 reads CASSPALADSYEQYF. CDR3 bases: TGTGCCAGCTCACCAGCCCTAGCGGACTCCTACGAGCAGTACTTC.

The rearrangement joins TRBV5-1 to TRBJ2-7; possibly TRBD1 for D (5 bases). CDR3 length: 15 residues. The germline V gene has CDR1 SGHRS and CDR2 YFSETQ. Deletions cut 1 base from V and 0 bases from J, with 11 bases between. The CDR3 DNA reads as TGCGCCAGCAGCTTGAAGGGGATAAGCTCCTACGAGCAGTACTTC. Translating gives CASSLKGISSYEQYF.

V is TRBV5-1 and J is TRBJ1-1, with 9 nucleotides matching TRBD1. This CDR3 region has 15 residues. V was clipped by 0 bases and J by 5 bases; unmatched bases: 5. Germline CDR1 is SGHRS and CDR2 is YFSETQ. CDR3 sequence: CASSLGGTGYTEAFF. For the CDR3, the DNA is TGCGCCAGCAGCTTGGGGGGGACAGGGTATACTGAAGCTTTCTTT.

The chain couples TRBV13 to TRBJ2-3; TRBD2 agrees at 13 bases. The germline gives CDR1 PRHDT, CDR2 FYEKMQ (reference sequence). This CDR3 has 15 residues. The V and J ends lost 6 bases and 4 bases, in that order; junction bases with no gene match: 4. The CDR3 bases are TGTGCCAGCAGTTACGGACTAGCGGGAGCAGATACGCAGTATTTT. The encoded protein is CASSYGLAGADTQYF.

The chain uses TRBV7-9 and TRBJ1-1; D is unclear. The CDR3 loop spans 14 amino acids. Germline CDR1 is SEHNR and CDR2 is FQNEAQ (reference sequence). Trimming took 5 bases from V and 1 from J, leaving 11 bases between them. Here the CDR3 reads CASSRLRENTEAFF. The CDR3 DNA reads as TGTGCCAGCAGCAGGCTGAGGGAGAACACTGAAGCTTTCTTT.

The chain combines TRBV29-1 with TRBJ2-1; the match to TRBD2 covers 8 bases. V dropped 5 bases and J dropped 6; count of bases not matched to a gene: 9. CDR1 is SQVTM and CDR2 is ANQGSEA in the germline V gene. The CDR3 sequence is 14 residues long. CDR3 sequence: CSVLGTRDTNEQFF. CDR3 DNA sequence: TGCAGCGTTCTCGGGACTAGGGATACCAATGAGCAGTTCTTC.

The chain recombines TRBV25-1 with TRBJ2-3; 7 bases align to TRBD2. CDR3 size: 14 residues. V lost 4 bases, J lost 0 bases, and 1 base stayed unmatched. CDR1 MGHDK and CDR2 SYGVNS come from the germline V gene. CDR3 nucleotides: TGTGCCAGCAGTGCGGGGGGAAGCACAGATACGCAGTATTTT. Its translation: CASSAGGSTDTQYF.

The rearrangement links TRBV7-2 to TRBJ1-5, with D tentatively TRBD1 (5 bases). The CDR3 covers 17 residues. Germline values: CDR1 SGHTA, CDR2 FQGNSA. Trimming left V 1 base short and J 7 bases short, with 20 bases between. The CDR3 DNA sequence: TGTGCCAGCAGCTTAGGTGGGGCTGGCGGGGTAAGGCAGCCCCAGCATTTT. Translating it yields CASSLGGAGGVRQPQHF.

The rearrangement uses TRBV5-1 and TRBJ1-5; D gene unclear. The CDR3 totals 17 residues. The germline V gene encodes CDR1 SGHRS and CDR2 YFSETQ. Trimming shortened V by 1 base and J by 4 bases, and 18 bases separated the two germline ends. The CDR3 DNA reads TGCGCCAGCAGCTTGCAGTTGGGTCCCCCCAGGAATCAGCCCCAGCATTTT. Translation gives CASSLQLGPPRNQPQHF.